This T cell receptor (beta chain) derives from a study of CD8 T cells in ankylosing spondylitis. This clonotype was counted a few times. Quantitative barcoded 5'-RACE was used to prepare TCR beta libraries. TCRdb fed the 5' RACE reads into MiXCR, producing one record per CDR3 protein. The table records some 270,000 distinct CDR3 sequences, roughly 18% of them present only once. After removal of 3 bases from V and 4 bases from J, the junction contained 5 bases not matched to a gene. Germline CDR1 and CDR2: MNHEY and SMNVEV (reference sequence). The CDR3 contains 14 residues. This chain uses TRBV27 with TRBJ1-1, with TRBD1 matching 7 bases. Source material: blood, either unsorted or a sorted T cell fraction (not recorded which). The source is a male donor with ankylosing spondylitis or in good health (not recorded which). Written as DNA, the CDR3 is TGTGCCAGCAGTTTGACAGGGAGGTTCACTGAAGCTTTCTTT. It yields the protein CASSLTGRFTEAFF.